This TCR beta chain was observed in a study of cytomegalovirus exposure and HLA in healthy donors. Primers: 60 Vbeta forward and 13 Jbeta reverse. Measured with immunoSEQ multiplex PCR; TCRdb has only the in-frame clones, and not every one. The table lists about 150,000 clones, roughly 79% of them singletons. CDR1 SGHVS and CDR2 FQNEAQ come from the germline V gene. The trim removed 3 bases at V and 7 bases at J, leaving 6 bases unmatched. There are 14 residues in the CDR3. This clonotype was sampled from a male donor in good health and CMV-seronegative. The sequenced sample consisted of PBMCs. This sequence joins TRBV7-8 and TRBJ1-5; 7 positions match TRBD1. This chain's CDR3 is CASSFKGAKQPQHF. The CDR3 bases are TGTGCCAGCAGCTTTAAGGGGGCCAAGCAGCCCCAGCATTTT.